A selection of T cell receptor beta chains follows, all from one sample in a study of a mutant IDH1 vaccine in newly diagnosed glioma. These receptors' targets are unknown. Only in-frame clones appear in the TCRdb table, and some are missing; sequencing was by immunoSEQ multiplex PCR. The sample lists approximately 60,000 clones, more than 75% seen once, with about 1.4% in the top ten. The sample was PBMCs, taken from a glioma patient whose treatment included an IDH1 peptide vaccine. The receptors derive from a man aged 35-49 years with glioma. The CDR3 runs from the conserved cysteine through the conserved F or W. The order of the fields is CDR3 DNA, CDR3 protein, clone size, J gene, D gene, V gene. A D gene is named only where the DNA matches it firmly. A clone size is listed for some rows: how often the clone was seen (once, few, many), or a class if it is expanded.

cdr3_nt: TGTGCCAGCAGCGTAGGCGGTAGCGGGAGTTACGAGCAGTACTTC; cdr3_aa: CASSVGGSGSYEQYF; clone_size: NA; j_call: TRBJ2-7; d_call: TRBD2; v_call: TRBV9
cdr3_nt: TGCGCCACCCTACTAGCGGGAGGGCCAGATACGCAGTATTTT; cdr3_aa: CATLLAGGPDTQYF; clone_size: NA; j_call: TRBJ2-3; d_call: TRBD2; v_call: TRBV5-1
cdr3_nt: TGCGGCGCCAGGGTTGGTACCGGTACTGAAGCTTTCTTT; cdr3_aa: CGARVGTGTEAFF; clone_size: NA; j_call: TRBJ1-1; d_call: NA; v_call: TRBV29-1
cdr3_nt: TGCGCCAGCAGGGGGGATGAGGAAGGGGCCAACGTCCTGACTTTC; cdr3_aa: CASRGDEEGANVLTF; clone_size: NA; j_call: TRBJ2-6; d_call: NA; v_call: TRBV10-1
cdr3_nt: TGTGCCAGCTCACCGTGGGGGGCACGCAATCAGCCCCAGCATTTT; cdr3_aa: CASSPWGARNQPQHF; clone_size: NA; j_call: TRBJ1-5; d_call: NA; v_call: TRBV18
cdr3_nt: TGTGCCAGCTCACTCTCCCCGCGCTCGGGTAATGAGCAGTTCTTC; cdr3_aa: CASSLSPRSGNEQFF; clone_size: once; j_call: TRBJ2-1; d_call: NA; v_call: TRBV18
cdr3_nt: TGCGCCAGCAGCCAAGGGGGGACAGTCGGTCTGGAAAAGCAGTACTTC; cdr3_aa: CASSQGGTVGLEKQYF; clone_size: NA; j_call: TRBJ2-7; d_call: NA; v_call: TRBV5-1
cdr3_nt: TGTGCCAGCAGCGTAGGGTCCTATGGCTACACCTTC; cdr3_aa: CASSVGSYGYTF; clone_size: NA; j_call: TRBJ1-2; d_call: NA; v_call: TRBV9
cdr3_nt: TGTGCCAGCAGTCCCCTTGGCAGAAGCACAGATACGCAGTATTTT; cdr3_aa: CASSPLGRSTDTQYF; clone_size: once; j_call: TRBJ2-3; d_call: NA; v_call: TRBV2
cdr3_nt: TGTGCCAGTAGTACCGGGACAGGGTCCTACGAGCAGTACTTC; cdr3_aa: CASSTGTGSYEQYF; clone_size: NA; j_call: TRBJ2-7; d_call: TRBD1; v_call: TRBV19
cdr3_nt: TGCGCCAGCAGCACCGGGGAGAATCAGCCCCAGCATTTT; cdr3_aa: CASSTGENQPQHF; clone_size: NA; j_call: TRBJ1-5; d_call: NA; v_call: TRBV5-1
cdr3_nt: TGTGCCAGCAGCTCTAGCCCGGACAGGGCCAATGGCTACACCTTC; cdr3_aa: CASSSSPDRANGYTF; clone_size: once; j_call: TRBJ1-2; d_call: TRBD1; v_call: TRBV7-9
cdr3_nt: TGTGCCAGCAGTAGCTCCGACAGGGGCCCCTATGGCTACACCTTC; cdr3_aa: CASSSSDRGPYGYTF; clone_size: NA; j_call: TRBJ1-2; d_call: TRBD1; v_call: TRBV28
cdr3_nt: TGTGCCAGCAGTGCGAGATCCGGGACACAAGAGACCCAGTACTTC; cdr3_aa: CASSARSGTQETQYF; clone_size: NA; j_call: TRBJ2-5; d_call: NA; v_call: TRBV2
cdr3_nt: TGTGCCAGCAGTTTCCGCCGGGGTATAGACGCTTTCTTT; cdr3_aa: CASSFRRGIDAFF; clone_size: NA; j_call: TRBJ1-1; d_call: NA; v_call: TRBV28
cdr3_nt: TGCGCCAGCAGCCCGGATTCAGGGGGAGACTATGGCTACACCTTC; cdr3_aa: CASSPDSGGDYGYTF; clone_size: NA; j_call: TRBJ1-2; d_call: TRBD1; v_call: TRBV5-1
cdr3_nt: TGCGCCAGCAGCTTGGCGGGACTAGCGGGAGATGGGTCCTACAATGAGCAGTTCTTC; cdr3_aa: CASSLAGLAGDGSYNEQFF; clone_size: NA; j_call: TRBJ2-1; d_call: TRBD2; v_call: TRBV5-1
cdr3_nt: TGTGCCAGCAGCCAATCCCCGGCTAGCTCCTACGAGCAGTACTTC; cdr3_aa: CASSQSPASSYEQYF; clone_size: few; j_call: TRBJ2-7; d_call: NA; v_call: TRBV4-2
cdr3_nt: TGTGCCAGCAGTGAATTGGGACAGGTTCGAAAGAACACTGAAGCTTTCTTT; cdr3_aa: CASSELGQVRKNTEAFF; clone_size: NA; j_call: TRBJ1-1; d_call: TRBD1; v_call: TRBV25-1
cdr3_nt: TGTGCCAGCTGGCCGGGTCGGGGTCTCTATGGCTACACCTTC; cdr3_aa: CASWPGRGLYGYTF; clone_size: once; j_call: TRBJ1-2; d_call: NA; v_call: TRBV18
cdr3_nt: TGTGCCAGCTCACCACGGGACAAACAAGAGACCCAGTACTTC; cdr3_aa: CASSPRDKQETQYF; clone_size: NA; j_call: TRBJ2-5; d_call: NA; v_call: TRBV18
cdr3_nt: TGCGCCAGCAGCCCCTTTACTAGCGGGGGCGGGGAGACCCAGTACTTC; cdr3_aa: CASSPFTSGGGETQYF; clone_size: NA; j_call: TRBJ2-5; d_call: TRBD2; v_call: TRBV4-3
cdr3_nt: TGTGCCAGCCGACAGTATTACGCGAACACCGGGGAGCTGTTTTTT; cdr3_aa: CASRQYYANTGELFF; clone_size: NA; j_call: TRBJ2-2; d_call: NA; v_call: TRBV2
cdr3_nt: TGTGCCAGCAGTAAAGCAGGGGGAAGCAATCAGCCCCAGCATTTT; cdr3_aa: CASSKAGGSNQPQHF; clone_size: NA; j_call: TRBJ1-5; d_call: TRBD1; v_call: TRBV6-6
cdr3_nt: TGTGCCAGCAGCTCGGGTTCTAGCGACTACGAGCAGTACTTC; cdr3_aa: CASSSGSSDYEQYF; clone_size: NA; j_call: TRBJ2-7; d_call: NA; v_call: TRBV13
cdr3_nt: TGTGCCAGCTCACCCAGGGGGATAGATACGCAGTATTTT; cdr3_aa: CASSPRGIDTQYF; clone_size: once; j_call: TRBJ2-3; d_call: TRBD1; v_call: TRBV18
cdr3_nt: TGTGCCAGCAGCTTAGTTAGGGGGCAGGAGACCCAGTACTTC; cdr3_aa: CASSLVRGQETQYF; clone_size: NA; j_call: TRBJ2-5; d_call: TRBD1; v_call: TRBV7-9
cdr3_nt: TGTGCCAGCAGCTTCAGACGATTGGGAGGAGAGACCCAGTACTTC; cdr3_aa: CASSFRRLGGETQYF; clone_size: once; j_call: TRBJ2-5; d_call: NA; v_call: TRBV5-6
cdr3_nt: TGTGCCAGTACCCCGGGACAGGGGTATCAGCCCCAGCATTTT; cdr3_aa: CASTPGQGYQPQHF; clone_size: NA; j_call: TRBJ1-5; d_call: TRBD1; v_call: TRBV19
cdr3_nt: TGTGCCAGCAGTTTCTCCGGGGGAGGCAATCAGCCCCAGCATTTT; cdr3_aa: CASSFSGGGNQPQHF; clone_size: NA; j_call: TRBJ1-5; d_call: NA; v_call: TRBV27
cdr3_nt: TGTGCCAGCAGCCCCGGACTAGCGTTGTCCGAGACCCAGTACTTC; cdr3_aa: CASSPGLALSETQYF; clone_size: NA; j_call: TRBJ2-5; d_call: TRBD2; v_call: TRBV7-2
cdr3_nt: TGTGCCAGCTCCGGACTAGGGTCCTACAATGAGCAGTTCTTC; cdr3_aa: CASSGLGSYNEQFF; clone_size: NA; j_call: TRBJ2-1; d_call: TRBD2; v_call: TRBV7-9
cdr3_nt: TGTGCCAGTAGTAGCCGGGACAGATATCAGCCCCAGCATTTT; cdr3_aa: CASSSRDRYQPQHF; clone_size: NA; j_call: TRBJ1-5; d_call: TRBD1; v_call: TRBV19
cdr3_nt: TGTGCCAGCAGCTTGGGCCGCAACAGGGCCACTGAAGCTTTCTTT; cdr3_aa: CASSLGRNRATEAFF; clone_size: NA; j_call: TRBJ1-1; d_call: NA; v_call: TRBV5-5
cdr3_nt: TGCAGCGTTGTTTTGGGTGCCGACTATGGCTACACCTTC; cdr3_aa: CSVVLGADYGYTF; clone_size: NA; j_call: TRBJ1-2; d_call: NA; v_call: TRBV29-1
cdr3_nt: TGTGCCAGCAGCTTGGGGAGTTTCTACGAGCAGTACTTC; cdr3_aa: CASSLGSFYEQYF; clone_size: NA; j_call: TRBJ2-7; d_call: NA; v_call: TRBV5-5
cdr3_nt: TGTGCCAGTAGTAGCCCCTCCGGGACTGAGAAAGAGACCCAGTACTTC; cdr3_aa: CASSSPSGTEKETQYF; clone_size: NA; j_call: TRBJ2-5; d_call: NA; v_call: TRBV19